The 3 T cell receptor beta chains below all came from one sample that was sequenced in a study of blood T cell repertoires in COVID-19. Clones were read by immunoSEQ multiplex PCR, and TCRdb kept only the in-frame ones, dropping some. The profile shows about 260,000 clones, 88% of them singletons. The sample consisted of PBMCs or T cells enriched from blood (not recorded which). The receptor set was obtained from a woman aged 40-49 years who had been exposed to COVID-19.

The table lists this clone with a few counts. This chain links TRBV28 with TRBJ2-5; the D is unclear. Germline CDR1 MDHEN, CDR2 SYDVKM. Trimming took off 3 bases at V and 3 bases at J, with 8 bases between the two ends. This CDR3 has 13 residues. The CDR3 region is CASSFPAKETQYF. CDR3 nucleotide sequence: TGTGCCAGCAGTTTCCCAGCGAAAGAGACCCAGTACTTC.

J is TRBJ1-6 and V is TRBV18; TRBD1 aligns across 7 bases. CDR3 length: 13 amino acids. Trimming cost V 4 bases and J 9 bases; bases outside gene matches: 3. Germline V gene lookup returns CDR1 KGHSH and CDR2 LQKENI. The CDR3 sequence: CASSREGASPLHF. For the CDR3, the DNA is TGTGCCAGCTCACGAGAGGGGGCTTCACCCCTCCACTTT.

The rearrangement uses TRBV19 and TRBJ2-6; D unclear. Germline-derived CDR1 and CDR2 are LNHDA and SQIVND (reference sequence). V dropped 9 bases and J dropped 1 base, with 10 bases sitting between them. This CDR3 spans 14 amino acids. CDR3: CASLPLSGANVLTF. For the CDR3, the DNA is TGTGCCAGCTTACCCCTATCTGGGGCCAACGTCCTGACTTTC.